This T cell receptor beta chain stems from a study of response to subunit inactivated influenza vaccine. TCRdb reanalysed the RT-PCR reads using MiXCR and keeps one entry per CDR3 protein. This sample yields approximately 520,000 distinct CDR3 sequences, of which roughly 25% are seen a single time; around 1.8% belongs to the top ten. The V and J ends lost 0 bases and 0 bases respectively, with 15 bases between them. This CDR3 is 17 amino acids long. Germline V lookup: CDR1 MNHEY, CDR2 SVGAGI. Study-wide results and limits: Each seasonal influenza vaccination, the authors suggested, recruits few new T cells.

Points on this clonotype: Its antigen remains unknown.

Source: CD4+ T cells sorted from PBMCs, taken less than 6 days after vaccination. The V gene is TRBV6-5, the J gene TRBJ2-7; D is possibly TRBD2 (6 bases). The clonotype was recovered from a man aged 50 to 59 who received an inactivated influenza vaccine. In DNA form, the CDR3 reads TGTGCCAGCAGTTACTCGTCTATTTCGGGGGACTCCTACGAGCAGTACTTC. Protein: CASSYSSISGDSYEQYF.